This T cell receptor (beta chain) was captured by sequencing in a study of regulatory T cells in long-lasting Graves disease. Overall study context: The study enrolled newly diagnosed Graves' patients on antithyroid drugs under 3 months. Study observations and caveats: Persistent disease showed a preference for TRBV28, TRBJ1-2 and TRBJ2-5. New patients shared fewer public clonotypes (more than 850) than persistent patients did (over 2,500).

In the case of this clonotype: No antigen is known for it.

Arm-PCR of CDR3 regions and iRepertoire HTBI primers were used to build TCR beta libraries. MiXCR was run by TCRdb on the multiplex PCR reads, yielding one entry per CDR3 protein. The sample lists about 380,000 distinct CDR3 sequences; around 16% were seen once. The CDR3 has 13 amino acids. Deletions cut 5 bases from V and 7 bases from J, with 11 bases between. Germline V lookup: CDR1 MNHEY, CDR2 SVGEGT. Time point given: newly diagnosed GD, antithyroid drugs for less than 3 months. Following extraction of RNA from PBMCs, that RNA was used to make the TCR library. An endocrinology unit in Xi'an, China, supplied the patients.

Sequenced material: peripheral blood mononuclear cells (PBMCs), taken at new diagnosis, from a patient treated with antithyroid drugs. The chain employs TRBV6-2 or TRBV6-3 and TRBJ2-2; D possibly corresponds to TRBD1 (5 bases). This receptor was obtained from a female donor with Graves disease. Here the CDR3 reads CASSDQGIGELFF. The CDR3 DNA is TGTGCCAGCAGTGACCAGGGAATCGGGGAGCTGTTTTTT.